This passage covers 27 T cell receptor beta chains from one sample sequenced in a study of CXCR3-negative and CXCR3-positive naive CD8 T cells. Findings of the study overall: The TRB CDR3s that CXCR3-positive naive cells carried were more hydrophobic than those of CXCR3-negative naive cells.

These receptors lack a known antigen. The libraries of TRB cDNA were constructed through 5' RACE using UMI labels. One entry per CDR3 protein, without DNA, is what TCRdb gives after re-calling the 5' RACE reads. This table holds about 150,000 distinct CDR3 sequences. The sequencing input was naive CXCR3+ CD8+ T cells from blood. The subset here: CD45RO-CCR7+CD27+CD95- naive CD8+ T cells expressing CXCR3 (TNR3+). The receptors shown here come from a human donor in good health. Some clones in this sample may be carry-over from other donors' samples.

The rearrangement joins TRBV7-3 to TRBJ2-3; there is no DNA to check the TCRdb D call of TRBD1. The CDR3 contains 16 residues. Germline V gene sequence: CDR1 SGHTA, CDR2 FQGTGA. The chain's CDR3 is CASSLKGVSSTDTQYF.

CDR3 residues: CATRQAEGNQPQHF. The rearrangement links TRBV6-2 or TRBV6-3 to TRBJ1-5; TCRdb indicates TRBD1, and absent DNA this call remains unverified. Germline V gene sequence: CDR1 MNHEY, CDR2 SVGEGT. CDR3 length equals 14 residues.

This chain uses TRBV2 with TRBJ2-7; TCRdb proposes TRBD2, but this gene call is untestable without DNA. The CDR3 covers 16 residues. Germline V CDR1 and CDR2: SNHLY, FYNNEI. The CDR3 reads CASSLHDYRGYYEQYF.

The rearrangement uses TRBV7-9 and TRBJ2-7; TCRdb lists TRBD1, though no DNA is available to test this call. This CDR3 spans 17 amino acids. Germline lookup yields CDR1 SEHNR and CDR2 FQNEAQ (reference sequence). CDR3: CASSLGGRGRGSYEQYF.

The chain links TRBV6-2 or TRBV6-3 to TRBJ2-2. The CDR3 loop spans 16 amino acids. CDR1 is MNHEY, CDR2 SVGEGT, per germline. The CDR3 loop reads CASSPTTAYGPGELFF.

J is TRBJ2-3 and V is TRBV5-1; TCRdb selects TRBD1, and the lack of DNA leaves this call unchecked. CDR1 is SGHRS, CDR2 YFSETQ, per germline. The CDR3 is 16 amino acids. CDR3 sequence reads: CASSSLGRGATDTQYF.

J is TRBJ2-1 and V is TRBV19; the D call from TCRdb, TRBD2, cannot be confirmed without DNA. Germline loops: CDR1 LNHDA, CDR2 SQIVND (reference sequence). This CDR3 comprises 13 residues. The CDR3 region is CASSTLRGNEQFF.

The V and J genes are TRBV12-3 or TRBV12-4 and TRBJ2-7; TCRdb names TRBD2, which stays unverified in the absence of DNA. The CDR3 extends over 15 amino acids. CDR3 in amino acids: CASSLTSGILYEQYF.

The V call is TRBV2, the J call TRBJ2-5; checking the TCRdb D call of TRBD1 is not possible without DNA. The CDR3 runs 14 residues. The germline gives CDR1 SNHLY, CDR2 FYNNEI. The CDR3 spells CASSEGRGLETQYF.

The chain is built from TRBV12-3 or TRBV12-4 and TRBJ2-7; with no DNA, the TCRdb D assignment of TRBD1 cannot be verified. The CDR3 totals 14 residues. The CDR3 region is CASSYDSVSYEQYF.

This chain uses TRBV3-1 with TRBJ2-5. The CDR3 consists of 14 residues. Germline loops: CDR1 LGHDT, CDR2 YNNKEL (reference sequence). The CDR3: CASSQGDPQETQYF.

The CDR3: CASSKPGDEQFF. The chain recombines TRBV27 with TRBJ2-1; TCRdb calls TRBD1, which cannot be checked without DNA. CDR1 and CDR2 from the germline V gene are MNHEY and SMNVEV (reference sequence). The CDR3 extends over 12 amino acids.

V usage is TRBV29-1 and J usage is TRBJ2-7; TCRdb's assignment of TRBD1 cannot be checked, as there is no DNA. The CDR3 contains 14 residues. Germline V gene data show CDR1 as SQVTM and CDR2 as ANQGSEA. The CDR3 loop reads CSPRMGQGVYEQYF.

V gene TRBV11-2 combines with J gene TRBJ1-2. Per germline, CDR1 SGHAT and CDR2 FQNNGV. The length of the CDR3 is 14 residues. The CDR3 reads CASSHGWGSDGYTF.

This chain joins TRBV4-1 and TRBJ2-1. The CDR3 covers 14 residues. CDR1 MGHRA and CDR2 YSYEKL come from the germline V gene. The CDR3 protein is CASSHPVGYNEQFF.

This chain connects TRBV12-3 or TRBV12-4 to TRBJ2-1; TCRdb picks TRBD2, but there is no DNA to check that call. The CDR3 totals 15 residues. CDR3 region: CASSASGSLFEEQFF.

The V and J genes are TRBV7-9 and TRBJ2-5; there is no DNA to check the TCRdb D call of TRBD1. Germline CDR1 reads SEHNR; CDR2 reads FQNEAQ (reference sequence). The CDR3 contains 14 residues. CDR3 loop: CASSLARQGETQYF.

This chain uses TRBV6-1 with TRBJ2-7; TCRdb lists TRBD1, though no DNA is available to test this call. CDR3 size: 15 residues. Germline-derived CDR1 and CDR2 are MNHNS and SASEGT. This CDR3 is CASSEGTGPSYEQYF.

The genes are TRBV7-8 and TRBJ2-7. CDR1 and CDR2 from the germline V gene are SGHVS and FQNEAQ. The CDR3 loop spans 13 amino acids. CDR3 residues: CASSSAGGREQYF.

The gene calls are TRBV7-2 and TRBJ2-3. In germline, CDR1 is SGHTA, CDR2 FQGNSA. The CDR3 totals 14 residues. CDR3: CASGPGTGTDTQYF. Drawing the rest from reference TRBV7-2 and TRBJ2-3, the complete variable domain is GAGVSQSPSNKVTEKGKDVELRCDPISGHTALYWYRQSLGQGLEFLIYFQGNSAPDKSGLPSDRFSAERTGGSVSTLTIQRTQQEDSAVYLCASGPGTGTDTQYFGPGTRLTVL.

The J gene is TRBJ2-7, the V gene TRBV7-9. The CDR3 length is 14 residues. Germline lookup yields CDR1 SEHNR and CDR2 FQNEAQ (reference sequence). The CDR3 region is CASSLHLTSYEQYF.

This chain uses TRBV5-1 with TRBJ2-2; the TRBD1 assignment by TCRdb is unverifiable without DNA. Germline loops: CDR1 SGHRS, CDR2 YFSETQ. The CDR3 runs to 14 residues. CDR3 in amino acids: CASTLTSEAGELFF.

The chain links TRBV4-2 to TRBJ2-2; TCRdb calls TRBD2, which cannot be checked without DNA. The CDR3 totals 17 residues. CDR1 and CDR2 (germline): LGHNA, YNFKEQ. CDR3 sequence reads: CASSQWTSGWDTGELFF.

The chain uses TRBV5-1 and TRBJ2-1; TCRdb proposes TRBD1, but this gene call is untestable without DNA. CDR1 is SGHRS, CDR2 YFSETQ, per germline. There are 14 residues in the CDR3. CDR3 in amino acids: CASSLPPGDNEQSF.

The chain uses TRBV28 and TRBJ1-2; TCRdb's assignment of TRBD1 cannot be checked, as there is no DNA. The CDR3 runs 14 residues. Germline lookup yields CDR1 MDHEN and CDR2 SYDVKM. CDR3 protein: CASSPAAGAGGYTF.

The chain carries TRBV28 and TRBJ2-1; TCRdb proposes TRBD1, but this gene call is untestable without DNA. In germline, CDR1 is MDHEN, CDR2 SYDVKM. The length of the CDR3 is 12 residues. The CDR3: CASSHTGNPEFF.

V is TRBV5-5 and J is TRBJ1-4; TCRdb indicates TRBD1, and absent DNA this call remains unverified. This CDR3 is 15 amino acids long. Per germline, CDR1 SGHKS and CDR2 YYEKEE (reference sequence). The CDR3 loop is CASSLGSRGNEKLFF.